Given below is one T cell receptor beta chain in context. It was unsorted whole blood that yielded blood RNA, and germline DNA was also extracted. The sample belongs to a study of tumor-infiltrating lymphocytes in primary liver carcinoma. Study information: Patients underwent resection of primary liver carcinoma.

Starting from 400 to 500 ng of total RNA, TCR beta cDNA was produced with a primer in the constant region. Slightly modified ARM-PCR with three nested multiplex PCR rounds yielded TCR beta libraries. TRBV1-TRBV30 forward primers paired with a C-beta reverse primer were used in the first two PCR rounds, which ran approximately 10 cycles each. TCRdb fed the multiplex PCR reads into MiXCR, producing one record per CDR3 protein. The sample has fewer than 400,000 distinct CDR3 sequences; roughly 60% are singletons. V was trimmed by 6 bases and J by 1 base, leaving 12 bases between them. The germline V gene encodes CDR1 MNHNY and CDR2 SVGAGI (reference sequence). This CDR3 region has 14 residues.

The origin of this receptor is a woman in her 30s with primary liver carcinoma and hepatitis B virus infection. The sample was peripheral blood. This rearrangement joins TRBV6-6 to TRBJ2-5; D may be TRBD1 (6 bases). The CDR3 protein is CASSRSGAQETQYF. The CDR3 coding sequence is TGTGCCAGCAGCCGTTCAGGGGCCCAAGAGACCCAGTACTTC.